The T cell receptor beta chain described here comes from a study of blood T cell repertoires in COVID-19. Study in general: From T cells, B-cell-depleted T cells, or PBMCs came the material, which was cDNA or gDNA.

Those who participated ranged in age from about 18 to 89 years and resided in 20 to 25 US areas. Clinical histories supplied by participants themselves formed the basis of cohort assignment. The CDR3 totals 17 residues. Per germline, CDR1 SGHRS and CDR2 YFSETQ. V lost 3 bases, J lost 4 bases, and 12 bases stayed unmatched. Original methodology: Nucleated cell counts were estimated from reference gene primer amplification. TCRdb keeps only in-frame clones here, not all; method: immunoSEQ multiplex PCR. The V and J calls and clone size are taken from that table; D and trimming were inferred from the DNA. The data hold a few hundred thousand clones, with 70% to 90% observed a single time.

The chain employs TRBV5-1 and TRBJ2-3; 9 bases map to TRBD1. Sample: PBMCs or T cells enriched from blood (not recorded which). The clonotype comes from a man aged 25-40 years who had recovered from COVID-19. The CDR3 coding sequence is TGCGCCAGCAGCTCGACAACGATCGGGACAGGGCCAGATACGCAGTATTTT. It yields the protein CASSSTTIGTGPDTQYF.